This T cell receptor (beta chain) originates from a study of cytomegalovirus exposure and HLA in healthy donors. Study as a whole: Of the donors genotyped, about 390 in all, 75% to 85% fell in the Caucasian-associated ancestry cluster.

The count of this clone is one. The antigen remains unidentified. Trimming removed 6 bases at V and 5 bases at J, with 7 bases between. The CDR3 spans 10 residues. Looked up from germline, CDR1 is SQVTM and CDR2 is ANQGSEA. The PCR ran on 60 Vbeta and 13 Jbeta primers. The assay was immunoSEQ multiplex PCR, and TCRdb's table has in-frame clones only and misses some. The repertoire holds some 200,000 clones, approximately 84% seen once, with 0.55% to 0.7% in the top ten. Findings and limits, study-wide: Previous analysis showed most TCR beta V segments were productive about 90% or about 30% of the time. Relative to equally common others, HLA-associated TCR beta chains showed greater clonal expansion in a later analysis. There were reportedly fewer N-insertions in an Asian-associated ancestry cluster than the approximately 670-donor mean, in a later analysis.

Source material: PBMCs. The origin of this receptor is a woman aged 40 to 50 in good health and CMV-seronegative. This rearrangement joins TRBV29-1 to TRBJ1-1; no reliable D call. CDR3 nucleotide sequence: TGCAGCGTGGAGACGACTGAAGCTTTCTTT. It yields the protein CSVETTEAFF.